The 12 T cell receptor beta chains reported below all come from one sample, sequenced in a study of technical replicates of blood from several donors. Sequencing was performed with immunoSEQ multiplex PCR; in TCRdb, only in-frame clones are kept and a portion is missing. Found here are roughly 48,000 clones, around nine tenths of them singletons; the top ten hold about 3.9%. The material sequenced was PBMCs. The receptors shown here come from a human donor in good health. Some clones in this sample may be carry-over from other donors' samples.

The V and J genes are TRBV6-5 and TRBJ1-1; 7 positions agree with TRBD1. Germline values: CDR1 MNHEY, CDR2 SVGAGI. Trimming removed 8 bases from V and 5 bases from J; junction bases left unmatched: 11. The CDR3 sequence is 14 residues long. The DNA of the CDR3 is TGTGCCAGCGCCCCCCGAGGGGGCCGAACTGAAGCTTTCTTT. As protein: CASAPRGGRTEAFF.

This chain joins TRBV27 and TRBJ2-2; 7 nucleotides line up with TRBD2. CDR3 size: 15 residues. The trim removed 3 bases at V and 7 bases at J, leaving 8 bases unmatched. CDR1 is MNHEY, CDR2 SMNVEV, per germline (reference sequence). CDR3 amino acids: CASSFGGSGVGELFF. The DNA for the CDR3 is TGTGCCAGCAGTTTCGGCGGGAGCGGGGTCGGGGAGCTGTTTTTT.

The rearrangement links TRBV6-5 to TRBJ1-2, with D perhaps TRBD1 (6 bases). The germline CDR1 and CDR2 sequences are MNHEY and SVGAGI. The CDR3 totals 15 residues. V lost 2 bases to trimming and J lost 0 bases, with 10 bases between them. The CDR3 DNA reads as TGTGCCAGCAGTTACCTCAGGGGCGCTAACTATGGCTACACCTTC. It specifies CASSYLRGANYGYTF.

The chain recombines TRBV5-1 with TRBJ1-2; D gene ambiguous. V was trimmed by 7 bases and J by 8 bases, leaving 21 bases between them. CDR1 and CDR2 (germline): SGHRS, YFSETQ. CDR3 size: 14 residues. The CDR3 loop is CASYLSTSAEGYTF. The CDR3 DNA reads as TGCGCCAGCTACCTATCCACATCGGCGGAGGGCTACACCTTC. Complete variable domain (other parts from reference TRBV5-1 and TRBJ1-2): KAGVTQTPRYLIKTRGQQVTLSCSPISGHRSVSWYQQTPGQGLQFLFEYFSETQRNKGNFPGRFSGRQFSNSRSEMNVSTLELGDSALYLCASYLSTSAEGYTFGSGTRLTVV.

The V and J genes are TRBV19 and TRBJ2-3; 11 bases map to TRBD1. Germline V lookup: CDR1 LNHDA, CDR2 SQIVND (reference sequence). CDR3 length: 15 residues. V was clipped by 7 bases and J by 3 bases; unmatched bases: 6. In DNA, the CDR3 is TGTGCCAGTATGTGGACAGGGGGCGCAACAGATACGCAGTATTTT. Translated: CASMWTGGATDTQYF.

This chain uses TRBV7-2 with TRBJ1-2, with 9 bases matching TRBD1. The J segment lost 9 bases and the V segment lost 4 bases, leaving 9 bases of the junction unmatched. Germline V lookup: CDR1 SGHTA, CDR2 FQGNSA. The CDR3 consists of 14 residues. The CDR3 DNA reads as TGTGCCAGCAGCTCCCGGGACAGGGAAATAAGCTACACCTTC. Its translation is CASSSRDREISYTF.

V and J are TRBV7-6 and TRBJ1-2; tentative D call: TRBD1 (5 bases). In germline, CDR1 is SGHVS, CDR2 FNYEAQ. This CDR3 has 13 residues. The germline V and J ends were trimmed by 2 bases and 6 bases, with 10 bases remaining between them. CDR3 sequence: CASSLQGINGYTF. The CDR3 nucleotides are TGTGCCAGCAGCTTACAGGGAATCAATGGCTACACCTTC.

V and J are TRBV29-1 and TRBJ1-4; 7 bases agree with TRBD1. The CDR3 runs 15 residues. V shed 6 bases, J shed 0 bases, and the junction held 7 bases outside the gene matches. The germline gives CDR1 SQVTM, CDR2 ANQGSEA. CDR3 amino acids: CSVRQGPSTNEKLFF. The CDR3 region has the DNA TGCAGCGTCCGACAGGGACCCTCAACTAATGAAAAACTGTTTTTT.

This clone was counted a few times. The chain joins TRBV4-3 to TRBJ2-7; the D gene is possibly TRBD2 (6 bases). Germline V gene data show CDR1 as LGHNA and CDR2 as YSLEER. V lost 1 base and J lost 0, with 16 bases in between. This CDR3 spans 17 amino acids. CDR3 sequence: CASSQGLRGSSSYEQYF. The CDR3 DNA is TGCGCCAGCAGCCAAGGATTACGGGGGTCGAGCTCCTACGAGCAGTACTTC.

This clone has only a few counts. The V and J genes are TRBV29-1 and TRBJ1-1, with a possible D match to TRBD1 (5 bases). There are 11 residues in the CDR3. Germline assignment: CDR1 SQVTM and CDR2 ANQGSEA. Between the trimmed V and J ends, which lost 4 bases and 5 bases, there was a span of 8 bases. CDR3 nucleotides: TGCAGCGTTGCCAGGGTGACTGAAGCTTTCTTT. It translates to CSVARVTEAFF.

The CDR3 DNA is TGTGCCAGCAGAGAGATAAGCGGGGGGACCGACAATGAGCAGTTCTTC. It codes for CASREISGGTDNEQFF. The chain links TRBV11-2 to TRBJ2-1; 9 positions match TRBD2. This CDR3 comprises 16 residues. The V gene's germline CDR1 is SGHAT and CDR2 FQNNGV. Trimming at V came to 6 bases and at J to 5 bases, leaving 11 bases not matched to a gene.

This sequence joins TRBV6-1 and TRBJ1-1, with D possibly TRBD1 on 5 matching bases. This CDR3 has 13 amino acids. Trimming took off 6 bases at V and 2 bases at J, with 10 bases between the two ends. The germline CDR1 and CDR2 sequences are MNHNS and SASEGT. CDR3 region: CASSQGLNTEAFF. The CDR3 DNA sequence: TGTGCCAGCAGCCAGGGATTAAACACTGAAGCTTTCTTT.